The clone carrying this T cell receptor (beta chain) is termed medium-sized. Its antigen is unknown. The CDR3 sequence is 13 residues long. V shed 6 bases and J shed 2 bases, with 11 bases lying between them. Germline V gene lookup returns CDR1 SQVTM and CDR2 ANQGSEA. Four subsets defined by PD-1 and/or TIGIT were sorted from live CD3+CD8+TCRalphabeta+ cells. The source of the sample is a study of circulating CD8 cells and anti-PD-1 response in melanoma. In the study overall: Response groups: complete/partial responders versus stable/progressive non-responders.

TCR libraries were prepared from roughly 15 ng of total RNA with the QIAseq Immune Repertoire TCR panel. Using its own MiXCR run on the reads, TCRdb lists one record per CDR3 protein. The sample holds 550 to 800 distinct CDR3 sequences, over 5.5% seen once. Study outcomes and limitations: TIGIT repertoires were least diverse, DNEG repertoires most diverse. Experiments were generally run without replicates. Published repertoire comparisons used only baseline and M1 samples from a small cohort with few responders.

This receptor was identified in a human donor with melanoma. The V and J genes are TRBV29-1 and TRBJ1-5, with a possible D match to TRBD1 (5 bases). The source material was CD8+ T cells from PBMCs, sampled at baseline or after one month of anti-PD-1 therapy (not recorded which). CDR3 sequence: CSVPGPGNQPQHF. CDR3 coding DNA: TGCAGCGTCCCGGGGCCAGGCAATCAGCCCCAGCATTTT.